This T cell receptor beta chain was found in a study of blood T cells in healthy people across ages. With a J-beta primer mix and a sample-barcoded 5' primer, a second PCR ran roughly 6 to 11 cycles. One entry per CDR3 protein results from TCRdb running MiXCR on the 5' RACE reads. The table has over 1,500,000 distinct CDR3 sequences, around half seen once. Only a few counts were recorded for this clonotype. Its antigen remains unidentified. The germline V gene encodes CDR1 SNHLY and CDR2 FYNNEI. Deletions cut 2 bases from V and 3 bases from J, with 10 bases between. This CDR3 has 14 amino acids. General study points: Donors of long life had a larger count of naive CD4+ cells and greater diversity than aged donors. With unsorted PBMCs, a conclusive comparison of naive versus antigen-experienced cells was not possible. Correlation between TCR beta diversity and naive T cell percentage was strong.

Input material: blood. The chain uses TRBV2 and TRBJ1-2; D is possibly TRBD1 (5 bases). The TCR originated in a woman between 35 and 50 years old in good health. CDR3 sequence reads: CASSELVGDYGYTF. The CDR3 nucleotides are TGTGCCAGCAGTGAACTCGTAGGGGACTATGGCTACACCTTC.